Listed below are T cell receptor beta chains from one sample, sequenced in a study of cytomegalovirus exposure and HLA in healthy donors. TCRdb keeps only in-frame clones here, not all; method: immunoSEQ multiplex PCR. This table holds 100,000 to 150,000 clones, 83% found once. Sequencing was done on a sample of PBMCs. The source is a woman aged 40 to 50 in good health and CMV-seropositive. Each CDR3 is given with its conserved first and last residue. The D gene is left open where the match is weak. Not every row has a clone size; where given, it reads once, few, many or a size class.

j_call d_call clone_size v_call cdr3_aa cdr3_nt
TRBJ2-7 - few TRBV19 CASSIRGQGGYEQYF TGTGCCAGTAGTATACGTGGTCAGGGGGGCTACGAGCAGTACTTC
TRBJ2-3 TRBD2 - TRBV19 CASSILAGASFTDTQYF TGTGCCAGTAGTATACTAGCGGGGGCCTCTTTCACAGATACGCAGTATTTT
TRBJ2-5 TRBD2 - TRBV19 CASSIRLAVTEETQYF TGTGCCAGTAGTATTCGGCTAGCGGTAACTGAGGAGACCCAGTACTTC
TRBJ1-3 - - TRBV5-4 CASSLAGDSGNTIYF TGTGCCAGCAGCTTGGCAGGGGACTCTGGAAACACCATATATTTT
TRBJ2-7 - - TRBV30 CAWSGVGGRAWNNF TGTGCCTGGAGTGGGGTGGGAGGTCGAGCATGGAATAACTTC
TRBJ1-3 TRBD1 - TRBV7-9 CASTLGTGGFSGNTIYF TGTGCCAGCACCCTTGGGACAGGGGGATTCTCTGGAAACACCATATATTTT
TRBJ2-3 TRBD1 - TRBV6-5 CASMKDRGENTQYF TGTGCCAGCATGAAGGACAGGGGGGAAAATACGCAGTATTTT
TRBJ1-4 TRBD1 - TRBV7-8 CASSTTGTGGEKLFF TGTGCCAGCAGCACTACCGGGACAGGAGGCGAAAAACTGTTTTTT
TRBJ1-1 - - TRBV27 CASSSEDSVGTEAFF TGTGCCAGCAGTTCTGAGGACAGCGTGGGAACTGAAGCTTTCTTT
TRBJ2-7 - - TRBV28 CASRPSGSYEQYF TGTGCCAGCAGACCCTCGGGCTCCTACGAGCAGTACTTC
TRBJ2-1 TRBD2 - TRBV6-1 CASSVHRGTSVPSSYNEQFF TGTGCCAGCAGTGTCCACCGGGGGACTAGCGTCCCTAGCTCCTACAATGAGCAGTTCTTC
TRBJ1-2 TRBD1 - TRBV27 CASSPSSDRGNGYTF TGTGCCAGCAGTCCTTCCTCGGACAGGGGGAATGGCTACACCTTC
TRBJ2-1 - - TRBV5-1 CASSLTVGTDEQFF TGCGCCAGCAGCTTAACAGTCGGAACCGATGAGCAGTTCTTC
TRBJ2-1 - - TRBV18 CASSPGLASEQFF TGTGCCAGCTCACCAGGTTTGGCCTCAGAGCAGTTCTTC
TRBJ2-7 TRBD2 - TRBV30 CAWGKGLAAYEQYF TGTGCCTGGGGGAAGGGACTAGCGGCCTACGAGCAGTACTTC
TRBJ2-1 TRBD2 - TRBV6-5 CASSLRGLAGDEQFF TGTGCCAGCTCATTGCGGGGACTAGCGGGAGATGAGCAGTTCTTC
TRBJ1-1 - - TRBV20-1 CSADKNTEAFF TGCAGTGCTGACAAGAACACTGAAGCTTTCTTT
TRBJ2-1 TRBD2 - TRBV23-1 CASSHAREGSVIYNEQFF TGCGCCAGCAGTCACGCGCGGGAGGGGAGTGTTATCTACAATGAGCAGTTCTTC
TRBJ1-2 - few TRBV6-4 CASSGGDLGGYTF TGTGCCAGCAGCGGTGGGGACTTAGGTGGCTACACCTTC
TRBJ2-1 - - TRBV11-2 CASSYLDRGSSYNEQFF TGTGCCAGCAGCTATTTGGATAGGGGTAGCTCCTACAATGAGCAGTTCTTC
TRBJ2-7 - few TRBV28 CASSPSLDWYEQYF TGTGCCAGCAGCCCATCCCTAGACTGGTACGAGCAGTACTTC
TRBJ2-7 TRBD2 - TRBV7-2 CASRRSSGEQYF TGTGCCAGCAGACGATCTAGCGGAGAGCAGTACTTC
TRBJ2-5 TRBD1 - TRBV5-1 CASSLGTLPATGLETQYF TGCGCCAGCAGCTTGGGAACATTACCTGCGACAGGGCTAGAGACCCAGTACTTC
TRBJ2-5 - - TRBV6-5 CATQEAAFQETQYF TGTGCCACCCAAGAGGCGGCCTTCCAAGAGACCCAGTACTTC
TRBJ1-4 - - TRBV11-2 CASSLVTGTNEKLFF TGTGCCAGCAGCTTAGTTACAGGAACTAATGAAAAACTGTTTTTT
TRBJ2-5 TRBD1 - TRBV7-2 CASSYSGTGGQETQYF TGTGCCAGCAGCTACTCCGGGACAGGGGGCCAAGAGACCCAGTACTTC
TRBJ2-7 - once TRBV27 CASSLSARAEQYF TGTGCCAGCAGTTTATCGGCGCGGGCCGAGCAGTACTTC
TRBJ2-5 - - TRBV5-1 CASSRTGQETQYF TGCGCCAGCAGCAGGACGGGGCAAGAGACCCAGTACTTC
TRBJ2-1 TRBD2 - TRBV28 CASSGGSYYNEQFF TGTGCCAGCAGTGGCGGGAGCTACTACAATGAGCAGTTCTTC
TRBJ2-7 - once TRBV5-1 CASIGDDGYEQYF TGCGCCAGCATCGGGGATGATGGCTACGAGCAGTACTTC
TRBJ1-3 TRBD1 - TRBV9 CASSVGTAGSGNTIYF TGTGCCAGCAGCGTTGGGACAGCCGGCTCTGGAAACACCATATATTTT
TRBJ2-5 - - TRBV5-1 CASSLGQGNLELVETQYF TGCGCCAGCAGCTTGGGCCAGGGTAACTTGGAGCTGGTTGAGACCCAGTACTTC
TRBJ2-1 TRBD1 - TRBV29-1 CSVVRQGSQDEQFF TGCAGCGTTGTGAGACAGGGGAGCCAGGATGAGCAGTTCTTC
TRBJ1-5 - - TRBV15 CATSLREVMGQPQHF TGTGCCACCAGCCTCCGGGAGGTAATGGGTCAGCCCCAGCATTTT
TRBJ1-1 - - TRBV6-5 CASRDSMNTEAFF TGTGCCAGCAGGGACAGCATGAACACTGAAGCTTTCTTT
TRBJ1-5 TRBD1 once TRBV6-1 CASSEGRGPGQPQHF TGTGCCAGCTCAGAGGGCAGGGGGCCAGGGCAGCCCCAGCATTTT
TRBJ2-7 - - TRBV11-2 CASSPRGWYEQYF TGTGCCAGCAGCCCCCGGGGTTGGTACGAGCAGTACTTC
TRBJ2-2 TRBD2 - TRBV2 CASSESSGRYTGELFF TGTGCCAGCAGTGAGTCTAGCGGGAGGTACACCGGGGAGCTGTTTTTT
TRBJ2-1 TRBD2 - TRBV7-8 CASSLPSGRNEQFF TGTGCCAGCAGCTTACCTAGCGGGAGGAATGAGCAGTTCTTC
TRBJ2-7 TRBD2 - TRBV5-1 CASSLSGGTYEQYF TGCGCCAGCAGCTTATCGGGGGGAACCTACGAGCAGTACTTC
TRBJ1-2 - few TRBV7-2 CASSLDMTGGGYTF TGTGCCAGCAGCTTAGATATGACAGGAGGAGGCTACACCTTC
TRBJ2-1 TRBD2 - TRBV7-3 CASSPGLAGRYNEQFF TGTGCCAGCAGCCCGGGACTAGCGGGGCGATACAATGAGCAGTTCTTC
TRBJ2-3 - - TRBV12-1 CASSSSNGLAGGYSTDTQYF TGTGCCAGCAGCTCCTCGAACGGACTAGCGGGAGGATACAGCACAGATACGCAGTATTTT
TRBJ1-1 - - TRBV19 CASSLQGEAFF TGTGCCAGTAGCCTACAGGGAGAAGCTTTCTTT
TRBJ2-5 - - TRBV29-1 CSVVGIAGTQETQYF TGCAGCGTTGTAGGTATCGCAGGGACACAAGAGACCCAGTACTTC
TRBJ1-2 - once TRBV28 CASSLRQGYGYTF TGTGCCAGCAGTTTACGGCAGGGGTACGGCTACACCTTC
TRBJ1-1 - few TRBV19 CASTGQGMNTEAFF TGTGCCAGTACGGGGCAGGGGATGAACACTGAAGCTTTCTTT
TRBJ2-7 TRBD1 few TRBV13 CASSRGTGGHEQYF TGTGCCAGCAGCCGCGGGACAGGAGGCCACGAGCAGTACTTC